What follows is one T cell receptor (beta chain) and its context. Its antigen is unknown. MiXCR, run by TCRdb on the reads, gives a single entry per CDR3 protein. The sample carries about 180,000 distinct CDR3 sequences, roughly 17% recorded once. The data are from a study of T cell repertoires in cytomegalovirus infection. Study details: Through public TCR beta signatures, both CMV infection and matching HLA type were indicated. General study findings and limits: HLA-C-restricted CMV-specific TCR beta clonotypes prevailed in the ex vivo response. Cumulative frequency (of public TCR beta family members) identified carriers of CMV plus the relevant HLA.

CDR3 length: 14 amino acids. Germline trimming cut 0 bases from V and 6 bases from J; bases unmatched to any gene: 2. The germline CDR1 and CDR2 sequences are MNHEY and SVGAGI. This chain uses TRBV6-5 with TRBJ1-1; 9 nucleotides line up with TRBD1. The sample taken for sequencing was CD8+ T cells from PBMCs. The receptor comes from a human donor in good health (CMV status not recorded). Some clones in this sample may be carry-over from other donors' samples. CDR3 loop: CASSYSGQGPEAFF. The CDR3 DNA reads TGTGCCAGCAGTTACTCCGGACAGGGGCCTGAAGCTTTCTTT.